This T cell receptor beta chain was retrieved from a study of beta chain features in type 1 diabetes. This clone was seen more than once but under ten times. The antigen remains unidentified. Expressed TCRB transcripts got sequenced, as all isolated RNA was reverse transcribed. The table came from immunoSEQ multiplex PCR; TCRdb's copy has only in-frame clones and leaves some out. The data hold 200,000 to 250,000 clones, with roughly an eighth observed a single time. After removal of 4 bases from V and 8 bases from J, the junction contained 8 bases not matched to a gene. CDR1 SGHRS and CDR2 YFSETQ come from the germline V gene. This CDR3 contains 14 residues. Study observations and caveats: PCR could preferentially amplify shorter templates, alike in patients and controls. There was a moderate but significant shortening of TCRB CDR3s in all four CD4+ subsets of Type 1 diabetes patients.

The source material was naive CD4+ T cells from blood. This TCR derives from a woman aged 40 to 50 in good health. This chain links TRBV5-1 with TRBJ2-1; 8 bases agree with TRBD1. The CDR3 bases are TGCGCCAGCAGCCCGGCAGGACAGGGCTATGAGCAGTTCTTC. As protein: CASSPAGQGYEQFF.